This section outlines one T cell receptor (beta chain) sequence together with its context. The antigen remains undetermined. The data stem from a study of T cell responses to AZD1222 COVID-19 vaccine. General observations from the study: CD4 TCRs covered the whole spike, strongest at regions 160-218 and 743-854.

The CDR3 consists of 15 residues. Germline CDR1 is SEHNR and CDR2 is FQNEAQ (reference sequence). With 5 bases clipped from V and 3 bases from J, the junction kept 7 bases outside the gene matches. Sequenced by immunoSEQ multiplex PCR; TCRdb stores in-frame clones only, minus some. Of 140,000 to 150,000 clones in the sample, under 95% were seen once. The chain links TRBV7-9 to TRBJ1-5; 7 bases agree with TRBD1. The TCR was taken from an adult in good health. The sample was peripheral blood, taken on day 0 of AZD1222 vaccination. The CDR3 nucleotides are TGTGCCAGCAGCGGAATCGGGACAGCCAATCAGCCCCAGCATTTT. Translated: CASSGIGTANQPQHF.